A selection of T cell receptor beta chains follows, all from one sample in a study of technical replicates of blood from several donors. Profiled with immunoSEQ multiplex PCR; TCRdb holds only in-frame clones, not every one. In the table there are tens of thousands of clones, around 93% of which are singletons. Sequencing was done on a sample of T cells isolated from PBMCs. These receptor sequences come from a human donor in good health. Both conserved end residues are part of each CDR3. The D gene is left open where the match is weak. Expanded clones get a size class; other rows say once, few or many, or leave the size out.

j_call d_call clone_size v_call cdr3_nt cdr3_aa
TRBJ2-3 - - TRBV11-3 TGTGCCAGCAGCTTAGGAATGTCTAGAGGCCCAGATACGCAGTATTTT CASSLGMSRGPDTQYF
TRBJ2-1 TRBD2 - TRBV19 TGTGCCAGTAGTATCGGGACTAGCTCCTACAATGAGCAGTTCTTC CASSIGTSSYNEQFF
TRBJ2-1 TRBD2 few TRBV11-2 TGTGCCAGCAGCTTACTACTAGCGGGAGAAAATGAGCAGTTCTTC CASSLLLAGENEQFF
TRBJ1-5 - - TRBV6-5 TGTGCCAGCCGGCCAGGGCGCAATCAGCCCCAGCATTTT CASRPGRNQPQHF
TRBJ2-7 TRBD2 - TRBV28 TGTGCCAGCAGTACTGGGACTAGGGGGATCTACGAGCAGTACTTC CASSTGTRGIYEQYF
TRBJ2-7 TRBD2 - TRBV4-2 TGTGCCAGCAGCCAAGAACTAGCGGGGGGTGCCGCCTACGAGCAGTACTTC CASSQELAGGAAYEQYF
TRBJ1-5 - - TRBV5-8 TGTGCCAGCAGCTTCCCCGGGTATAGCAATCAGCCCCAGCATTTT CASSFPGYSNQPQHF
TRBJ2-1 TRBD2 - TRBV11-2 TGTGCCAGCAGGCCATGGGGCGGGAGATTCCACAATGAGCAGTTCTTC CASRPWGGRFHNEQFF
TRBJ2-7 TRBD1 - TRBV28 TGTGCCAGCACTATACCGGGACAGGGGCACTACGAGCAGTACTTC CASTIPGQGHYEQYF
TRBJ1-5 - - TRBV5-6 TGTGCCAGCAGCTTGAGCGGGGGGTTTCGGCCCCAGCATTTT CASSLSGGFRPQHF
TRBJ2-1 - - TRBV4-1 TGCGCCAGCAGCCAAGTCGCGGTTCCCTACAATGAGCAGTTCTTC CASSQVAVPYNEQFF
TRBJ2-7 - - TRBV10-1 TGCGCCAGCAGCCTACAGGGCTTCTACGAGCAGTACTTC CASSLQGFYEQYF
TRBJ2-1 TRBD2 - TRBV7-8 TGTGCCAGCAGCTTCGGCATGGCGACTAGCGGAGGGGGCTTGGTAAATGAGCAGTTCTTC CASSFGMATSGGGLVNEQFF
TRBJ1-4 - once TRBV19 TGTGCCAGTAGTATGAGGAGGGGCGTAAATGAAAAACTGTTTTTT CASSMRRGVNEKLFF